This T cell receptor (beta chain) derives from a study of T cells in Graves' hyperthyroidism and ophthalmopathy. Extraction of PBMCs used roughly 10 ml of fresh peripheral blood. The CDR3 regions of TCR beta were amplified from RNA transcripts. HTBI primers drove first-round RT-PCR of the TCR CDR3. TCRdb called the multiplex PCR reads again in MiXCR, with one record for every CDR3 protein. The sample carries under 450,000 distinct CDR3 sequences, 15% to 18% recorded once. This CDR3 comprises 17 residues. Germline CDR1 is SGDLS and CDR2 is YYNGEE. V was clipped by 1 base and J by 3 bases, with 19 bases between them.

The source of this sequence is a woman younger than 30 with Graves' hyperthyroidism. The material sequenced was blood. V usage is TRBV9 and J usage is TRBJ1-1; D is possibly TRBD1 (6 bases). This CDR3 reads CASSVQGRTDFYTEAFF. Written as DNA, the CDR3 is TGTGCCAGCAGCGTACAGGGCAGGACAGACTTCTACACTGAAGCTTTCTTT. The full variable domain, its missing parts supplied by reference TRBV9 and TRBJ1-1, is DSGVTQTPKHLITATGQRVTLRCSPRSGDLSVYWYQQSLDQGLQFLIQYYNGEERAKGNILERFSAQQFPDLHSELNLSSLELGDSALYFCASSVQGRTDFYTEAFFGQGTRLTVV.